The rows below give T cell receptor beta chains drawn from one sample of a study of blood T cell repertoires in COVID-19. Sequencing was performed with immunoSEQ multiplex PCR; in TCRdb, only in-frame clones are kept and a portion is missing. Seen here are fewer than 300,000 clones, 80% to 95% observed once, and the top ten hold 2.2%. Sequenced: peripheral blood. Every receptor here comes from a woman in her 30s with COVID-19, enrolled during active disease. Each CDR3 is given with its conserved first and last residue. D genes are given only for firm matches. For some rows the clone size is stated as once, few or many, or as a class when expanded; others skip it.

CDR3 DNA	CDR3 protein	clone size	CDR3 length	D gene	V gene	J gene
TGCAGCGTTGCGGTGGTTTCGGATGAGCAGTTCTTC	CSVAVVSDEQFF	once	12	.	TRBV29-1	TRBJ2-1
TGTGCGACAGCAGACCTGTCGGATGGCTACACCTTC	CATADLSDGYTF	.	12	.	TRBV28	TRBJ1-2
TGTGCCAGCAGCGTCCTAGCGGGAGGCACAGATACGCAGTATTTT	CASSVLAGGTDTQYF	.	15	TRBD2	TRBV7-3	TRBJ2-3
TGCGCCAGCAGTTCCGCAGACACGACAGATACGCAGTATTTT	CASSSADTTDTQYF	.	14	.	TRBV5-1	TRBJ2-3
TGTGCCACCAGCAGTAAGGCAGGGGGTAATACTGAAGCTTTCTTT	CATSSKAGGNTEAFF	.	15	TRBD1	TRBV15	TRBJ1-1
TGTGCCAGCAGCGCCGTGACTAGCGCGACGGGGTTCGGCGAGCAGTACTTC	CASSAVTSATGFGEQYF	.	17	TRBD2	TRBV5-6	TRBJ2-7
TGTGCCTGGAGTGTTGGTAAGGCAGGGGGCAATCAGCCCCAGCATTTT	CAWSVGKAGGNQPQHF	.	16	.	TRBV30	TRBJ1-5
TGTGCCAGCAGTTTAGGTCCAGGGACGCTACAGGGTTCACCCCTCCACTTT	CASSLGPGTLQGSPLHF	.	17	.	TRBV27	TRBJ1-6
TGTGCCAGCAGCCCCGTAGCGGGAGTCTCCGAGCAGTACTTC	CASSPVAGVSEQYF	few	14	TRBD2	TRBV7-3	TRBJ2-7
TGTGCCAGCAGTGAAGGTCGTCAGGGAGGTGTCAAAAACATTCAGTACTTC	CASSEGRQGGVKNIQYF	.	17	.	TRBV2	TRBJ2-4
TGTGCCTGGAAGCCAGCTAGCGGGAGACGGACCGGGGAGCTGTTTTTT	CAWKPASGRRTGELFF	.	16	TRBD2	TRBV30	TRBJ2-2
TGTGCCTGGAGTGTACTAGCGGGAGAGGCAGATACGCAGTATTTT	CAWSVLAGEADTQYF	.	15	TRBD2	TRBV30	TRBJ2-3
TGTGCCAGCAGTTTCAGGGAGGGCACTGAAGCTTTCTTT	CASSFREGTEAFF	.	13	.	TRBV12-3/TRBV12-4	TRBJ1-1
TGTGCCAGCAGCTCTCCCGGACAGGGGACCGTATGGTACACTGAAGCTTTCTTT	CASSSPGQGTVWYTEAFF	.	18	TRBD1	TRBV7-9	TRBJ1-1
TGTGCTAGTGGTTTGGGACAGACGAACACCGGGGAGCTGTTTTTT	CASGLGQTNTGELFF	.	15	.	TRBV12-5	TRBJ2-2
TGTGCCAGCGGACGACAGGGGGCCAAAGCCAAAAACATTCAGTACTTC	CASGRQGAKAKNIQYF	.	16	TRBD1	TRBV7-9	TRBJ2-4
TGTGCCAGCACCACCGGGACTGAATATAATTCACCCCTCCACTTT	CASTTGTEYNSPLHF	.	15	.	TRBV19	TRBJ1-6
TGTGCCAGCAGCCAAGGACCGGGACAACTCTATGGCTACACCTTC	CASSQGPGQLYGYTF	.	15	.	TRBV14	TRBJ1-2
TGTGCCAGCAGCTTGGAGGCGGTTGCCACAGATACGCAGTATTTT	CASSLEAVATDTQYF	.	15	.	TRBV5-8	TRBJ2-3
TGTGCCATCAGTGAGTCTCCCTCGCGGGGTGACTATGGCTACACCTTC	CAISESPSRGDYGYTF	.	16	.	TRBV10-3	TRBJ1-2
TGTGCCAGCAGCCGGGACATAAGCAATCAGCCCCAGCATTTT	CASSRDISNQPQHF	.	14	.	TRBV7-9	TRBJ1-5
TGTGCCAGTAGTACAGGTCCAGCCGGGGAGCTGTTTTTT	CASSTGPAGELFF	.	13	.	TRBV19	TRBJ2-2
TGTGCCAGTAGTATAATCGGGACAGGGAGAGCTAACTATGGCTACACCTTC	CASSIIGTGRANYGYTF	once	17	TRBD1	TRBV19	TRBJ1-2
TGTGCCAGCAGTGGGGGACAGGGTAGGACCGGGGAGCTGTTTTTT	CASSGGQGRTGELFF	.	15	TRBD1	TRBV2	TRBJ2-2
TGTGCCTGGAGTGTACTCGGTCCCTACGAGCAGTACTTC	CAWSVLGPYEQYF	.	13	.	TRBV30	TRBJ2-7
TGTGCCAGCAGCGTCCGGGACAGGGCCGGTTCTGGAAACACCATATATTTT	CASSVRDRAGSGNTIYF	.	17	TRBD1	TRBV9	TRBJ1-3
TGTGCCTGGAGTGTAAGGATGGGCCCTGAAGCTTTCTTT	CAWSVRMGPEAFF	.	13	.	TRBV30	TRBJ1-1
TGCAGCGTTGGAAGGGGTCTCGGAAAGAATACTGAAGCTTTCTTT	CSVGRGLGKNTEAFF	.	15	.	TRBV29-1	TRBJ1-1
TGTGCCAGTGCCACTGGACAGAAGAACACTGAAGCTTTCTTT	CASATGQKNTEAFF	.	14	.	TRBV19	TRBJ1-1
TGCGCCAGCAGTCCTAGTTCTAAAACAGGGGATGAGCAGTTCTTC	CASSPSSKTGDEQFF	.	15	TRBD1	TRBV10-1	TRBJ2-1
TGTGCCAGCAGCACAGGACTAGCTGCAGATACGCAGTATTTT	CASSTGLAADTQYF	.	14	TRBD2	TRBV11-2	TRBJ2-3
TGCGCCAGCACTTCGGGACAGACAGCCGAAGCTTTCTTT	CASTSGQTAEAFF	.	13	TRBD1	TRBV10-1	TRBJ1-1
TGTGCCAGTAGTATGGACAGGGAGAATCAGCCCCAGCATTTT	CASSMDRENQPQHF	.	14	TRBD1	TRBV19	TRBJ1-5
TGTGCCAGCAGCCCACCGACTAGCGGGAATTACAATGAGCAGTTCTTC	CASSPPTSGNYNEQFF	once	16	TRBD2	TRBV7-9	TRBJ2-1
TGTGCCAGCAGCTTATATACTAGCGGAGCCTACGAGCAGTACTTC	CASSLYTSGAYEQYF	once	15	TRBD2	TRBV7-2	TRBJ2-7
TGCGCCAGCAGCCAAGCTACTAGCGGGAGCTACAATGAGCAGTTCTTC	CASSQATSGSYNEQFF	.	16	TRBD2	TRBV4-1	TRBJ2-1
TGTGCCAGCAGTCCGGCCGGAGATAATTCACCCCTCCACTTT	CASSPAGDNSPLHF	.	14	.	TRBV2	TRBJ1-6
TGTGCCAGCAGTGACTCTTCGGGAGAGCGGTTCTTC	CASSDSSGERFF	.	12	.	TRBV6-4	TRBJ2-1
TGTGCCAGCAGTTTGGTCAGTGACTATGGCTACACCTTC	CASSLVSDYGYTF	.	13	.	TRBV12-3/TRBV12-4	TRBJ1-2
TGTGCCAGCAGTTACTCAACCCCAGGGCAGAGGGGCTACACCTTC	CASSYSTPGQRGYTF	.	15	.	TRBV6-5	TRBJ1-2
TGTGCCTGGAGTGAGGGCAGGGGGCTTCAGCCCCAGCATTTT	CAWSEGRGLQPQHF	.	14	TRBD1	TRBV30	TRBJ1-5
TGTGCCAGCAGCCAAGGGACTTCCTTGGGGGAGACCCAGTACTTC	CASSQGTSLGETQYF	.	15	.	TRBV3-1/TRBV3-2	TRBJ2-5
TGTGCCAGCAGTTTAGCGGGGGTAGCTAATGAAAAACTGTTTTTT	CASSLAGVANEKLFF	once	15	.	TRBV27	TRBJ1-4
TGCGCCAGCAGCTGGGGAGGGACAGGGAACACCGGGGAGCTGTTTTTT	CASSWGGTGNTGELFF	once	16	.	TRBV5-1	TRBJ2-2
TGTGCCAGCAGCCGAAGACAGGATCTTGGCAACGTCCTGACTTTC	CASSRRQDLGNVLTF	.	15	.	TRBV11-2	TRBJ2-6
TGTGCCAGCAGCTGGGAGGGAACCGGGGAGCTGTTTTTT	CASSWEGTGELFF	.	13	TRBD2	TRBV9	TRBJ2-2
TGTGCCAGCAGCCAAGAAATAGCGGGAGTAACAGATACGCAGTATTTT	CASSQEIAGVTDTQYF	.	16	TRBD2	TRBV4-2	TRBJ2-3
TGCGCCAGCAGCTTCGCGGGGAGTCCCAACAATGAGCAGTTCTTC	CASSFAGSPNNEQFF	.	15	.	TRBV5-1	TRBJ2-1
TGCAGTGCTAGTAGCCAACAGGGGGTCTCTGGAAACACCATATATTTT	CSASSQQGVSGNTIYF	.	16	TRBD1	TRBV20-1	TRBJ1-3
TGTGCCAGCAGCTCCCTCCCGACTAGCGGGAGGGCAGGCGAGCAGTTCTTC	CASSSLPTSGRAGEQFF	few	17	TRBD2	TRBV11-2	TRBJ2-1
TGTGCCAGCAGCGCCGTCTCAGGGGAGAACACTGAAGCTTTCTTT	CASSAVSGENTEAFF	.	15	.	TRBV7-9	TRBJ1-1
TGTGCCAGCAGCCGGGACAGTCTCTATGGCTACACCTTC	CASSRDSLYGYTF	once	13	TRBD1	TRBV7-9	TRBJ1-2
TGTGCCAGTGCCCCGCAGGGGGAAATACTTTACTATGGCTACACCTTC	CASAPQGEILYYGYTF	.	16	TRBD1	TRBV19	TRBJ1-2
TGTGCCAGCGCCGGTGGCACCATATATTTT	CASAGGTIYF	.	10	.	TRBV28	TRBJ1-3
TGTGCCAGCAGTTTACAGACAGGGGGGAGCTATGGCTACACCTTC	CASSLQTGGSYGYTF	.	15	TRBD1	TRBV28	TRBJ1-2
TGTGCCAGCAGCCAAGAGCAGGGCAGGAGCTATGGCTACACCTTC	CASSQEQGRSYGYTF	.	15	.	TRBV3-1/TRBV3-2	TRBJ1-2
TGTGCCAGCAGCCCAAGGACTAGCGGGAGGACAGAGACCCAGTACTTC	CASSPRTSGRTETQYF	.	16	TRBD2	TRBV14	TRBJ2-5
TGTGCCATCAGTGAGGGGGGGGATGGCTACACCTTC	CAISEGGDGYTF	.	12	.	TRBV10-3	TRBJ1-2
TGTGCCAGCAGCTTAGTGTGGGACAGGCTCTCTGGAAACACCATATATTTT	CASSLVWDRLSGNTIYF	.	17	TRBD1	TRBV11-2	TRBJ1-3
TGTGCCTGGAGCAATTCGTTCGGTGAAGCTTTCTTT	CAWSNSFGEAFF	.	12	.	TRBV30	TRBJ1-1